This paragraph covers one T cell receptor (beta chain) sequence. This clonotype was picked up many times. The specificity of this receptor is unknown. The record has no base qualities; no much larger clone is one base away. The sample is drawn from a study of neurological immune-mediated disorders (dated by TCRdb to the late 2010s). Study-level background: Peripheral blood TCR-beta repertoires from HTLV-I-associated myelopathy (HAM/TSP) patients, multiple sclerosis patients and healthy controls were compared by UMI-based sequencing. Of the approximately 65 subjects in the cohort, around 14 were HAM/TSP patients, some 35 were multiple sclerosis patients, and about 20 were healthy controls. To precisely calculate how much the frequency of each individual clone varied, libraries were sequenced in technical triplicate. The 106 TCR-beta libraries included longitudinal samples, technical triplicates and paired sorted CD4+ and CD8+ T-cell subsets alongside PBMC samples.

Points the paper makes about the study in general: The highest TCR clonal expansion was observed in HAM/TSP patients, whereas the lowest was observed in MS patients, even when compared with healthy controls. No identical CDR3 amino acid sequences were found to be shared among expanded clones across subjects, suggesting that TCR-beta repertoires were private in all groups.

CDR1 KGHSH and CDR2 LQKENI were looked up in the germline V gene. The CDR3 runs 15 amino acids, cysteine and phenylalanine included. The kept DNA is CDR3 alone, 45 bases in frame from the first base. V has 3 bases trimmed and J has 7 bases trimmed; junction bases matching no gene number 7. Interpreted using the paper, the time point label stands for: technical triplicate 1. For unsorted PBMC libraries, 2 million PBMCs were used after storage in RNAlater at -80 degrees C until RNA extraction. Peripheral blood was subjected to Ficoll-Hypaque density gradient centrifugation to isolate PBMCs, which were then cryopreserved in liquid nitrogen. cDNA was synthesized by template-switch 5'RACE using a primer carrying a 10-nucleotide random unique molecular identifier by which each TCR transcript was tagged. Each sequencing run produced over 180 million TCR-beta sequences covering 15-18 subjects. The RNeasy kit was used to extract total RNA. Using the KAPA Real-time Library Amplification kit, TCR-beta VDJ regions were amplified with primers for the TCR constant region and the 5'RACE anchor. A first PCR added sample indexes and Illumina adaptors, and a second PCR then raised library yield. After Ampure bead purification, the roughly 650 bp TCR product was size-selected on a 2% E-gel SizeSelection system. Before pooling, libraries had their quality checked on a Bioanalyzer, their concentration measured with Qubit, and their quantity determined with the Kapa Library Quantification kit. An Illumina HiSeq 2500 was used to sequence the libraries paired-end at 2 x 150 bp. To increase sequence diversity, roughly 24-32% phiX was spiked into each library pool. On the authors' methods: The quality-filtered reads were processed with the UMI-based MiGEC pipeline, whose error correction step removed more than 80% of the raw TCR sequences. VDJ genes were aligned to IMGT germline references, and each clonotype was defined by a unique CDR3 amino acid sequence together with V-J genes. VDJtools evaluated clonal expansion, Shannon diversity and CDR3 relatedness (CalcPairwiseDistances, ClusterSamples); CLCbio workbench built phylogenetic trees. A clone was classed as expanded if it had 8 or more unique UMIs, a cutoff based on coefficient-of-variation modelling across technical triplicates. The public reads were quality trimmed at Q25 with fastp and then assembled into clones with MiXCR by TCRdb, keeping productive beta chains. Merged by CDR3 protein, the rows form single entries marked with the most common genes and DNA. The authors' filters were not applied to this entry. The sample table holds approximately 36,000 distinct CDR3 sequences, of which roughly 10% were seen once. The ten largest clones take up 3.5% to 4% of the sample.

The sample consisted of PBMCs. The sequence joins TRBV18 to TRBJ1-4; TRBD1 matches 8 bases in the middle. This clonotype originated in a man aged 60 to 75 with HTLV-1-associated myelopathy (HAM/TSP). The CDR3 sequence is CASSPRTGRSEKLFF. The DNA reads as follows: TGTGCCAGCTCACCCCGGACAGGGAGGAGTGAAAAACTGTTTTTT.